These T cell receptor beta chains were read from a single sample in a study of blood T cells in healthy people across ages. TCRdb re-called the 5' RACE reads through MiXCR, storing one row per CDR3 protein. The table records about 1.4 million distinct CDR3 sequences, approximately 60% of them present only once. The material sequenced was blood. Receptors originate from a man aged 18-30 years in good health. Each CDR3 is given with its conserved first and last residue. A D gene is named only where the DNA matches it firmly. Clone size appears in some rows only: once, few, many, or a class for an expanded clone.

d_call	j_call	v_call	clone_size	cdr3_aa	cdr3_nt
TRBD1	TRBJ1-6	TRBV12-3/TRBV12-4	.	CASRTGDSPLHF	TGTGCCAGCCGGACAGGGGATTCACCCCTCCACTTT
TRBD1	TRBJ1-6	TRBV6-5	.	CASSFLRTRGDNSPLHF	TGTGCCAGCAGTTTCCTTCGTACCAGGGGGGATAATTCACCCCTCCACTTT
TRBD1	TRBJ1-6	TRBV10-2	.	CASSDPPGQGNSPLHF	TGCGCCAGCAGTGACCCCCCGGGACAGGGTAACTCACCCCTCCACTTT
TRBD2	TRBJ2-5	TRBV20-1	.	CSAEPPWRGVGETQYF	TGCAGTGCAGAACCCCCCTGGCGGGGGGTTGGAGAGACCCAGTACTTC
.	TRBJ2-6	TRBV4-3	.	CASSQYSGASVLTF	TGCGCCAGCAGCCAGTACTCTGGGGCCAGCGTCCTGACTTTC
.	TRBJ2-1	TRBV20-1	.	CSARDSPNRHNEQFF	TGCAGTGCTAGAGACTCCCCAAATCGTCACAATGAGCAGTTCTTC
.	TRBJ2-2	TRBV6-6	.	CASSSNRRTAGELFF	TGTGCCAGCAGTTCTAACAGACGAACGGCCGGGGAGCTGTTTTTT
TRBD2	TRBJ2-1	TRBV7-2	few	CASSWDYYNEQFF	TGTGCCAGCAGCTGGGACTACTACAATGAGCAGTTCTTC
.	TRBJ2-1	TRBV6-5	.	CASSNSGQSRSYNEQFF	TGTGCCAGCAGTAACTCCGGACAGAGCCGCTCCTACAATGAGCAGTTCTTC
.	TRBJ1-1	TRBV7-8	.	CASIRGKGSGTEAFF	TGTGCCAGCATTAGGGGAAAGGGGTCAGGCACTGAAGCTTTCTTT
.	TRBJ1-2	TRBV6-5	few	CASWGGGYTF	TGTGCCAGCTGGGGAGGCGGCTACACCTTC
TRBD1	TRBJ1-2	TRBV15	.	CATSRAPGGYGYTF	TGTGCCACCAGCAGAGCTCCAGGGGGCTATGGCTACACCTTC
.	TRBJ2-3	TRBV4-1	.	CASSQDPTATDTQYF	TGCGCCAGCAGCCAAGATCCGACAGCCACAGATACGCAGTATTTT
.	TRBJ2-7	TRBV7-6	.	CASSSHQGRYEQYF	TGTGCCAGCAGCTCCCATCAGGGGCGGTACGAGCAGTACTTC
.	TRBJ2-1	TRBV7-2	.	CANSLSGGLYNEQFF	TGTGCCAACAGCTTATCCGGGGGCCTCTACAATGAGCAGTTCTTC
.	TRBJ1-2	TRBV4-1	.	CASSQEPQGYYGYTF	TGCGCCAGCAGCCAAGAACCCCAGGGTTACTATGGCTACACCTTC
.	TRBJ2-3	TRBV28	.	CASSFLAWGTGRNTDTQYF	TGTGCCAGCAGTTTTCTGGCTTGGGGAACGGGTAGAAACACAGATACGCAGTATTTT
TRBD1	TRBJ2-7	TRBV3-1	.	CASSHAGTGGYEQYF	TGTGCCAGCAGCCATGCCGGGACAGGGGGTTACGAGCAGTACTTC
TRBD1	TRBJ2-7	TRBV5-1	.	CASSMDRANYEQYF	TGCGCCAGCAGTATGGACAGGGCCAACTACGAGCAGTACTTC
TRBD2	TRBJ2-1	TRBV4-3	.	CASSHPGTSGGATQVGDNEQFF	TGCGCCAGCAGCCACCCCGGGACTAGCGGGGGGGCGACGCAAGTGGGAGACAATGAGCAGTTCTTC
.	TRBJ2-1	TRBV20-1	.	CSASRGAWNEQFF	TGCAGTGCTAGCAGGGGAGCTTGGAATGAGCAGTTCTTC
.	TRBJ2-7	TRBV28	.	CASSSPTGWAEQYF	TGTGCCAGCAGTTCTCCCACAGGGTGGGCGGAGCAGTACTTC
TRBD1	TRBJ2-5	TRBV7-6	.	CASRSTGVEETQYF	TGTGCCAGCAGATCCACAGGGGTTGAGGAGACCCAGTACTTC
TRBD2	TRBJ2-5	TRBV12-3/TRBV12-4	.	CASFPGGSVETQYF	TGTGCCAGCTTCCCCGGGGGGTCCGTGGAGACCCAGTACTTC
.	TRBJ2-3	TRBV7-8	.	CASSRPGTDTQYF	TGTGCCAGCAGCCGGCCCGGCACAGATACGCAGTATTTT
.	TRBJ2-1	TRBV6-4	.	CASSDSTDSGTQFF	TGTGCCAGCAGTGACTCGACCGACTCGGGGACCCAGTTCTTC
.	TRBJ2-7	TRBV2	.	CASSETSGHAYEQYF	TGTGCCAGCAGTGAGACCTCAGGACATGCCTACGAGCAGTACTTC
.	TRBJ2-1	TRBV4-1	.	CASSQGPYTYNEQFF	TGCGCCAGCAGCCAAGGGCCCTACACCTACAATGAGCAGTTCTTC
.	TRBJ2-3	TRBV21-1	once	CASSKATSADTQYF	TGTGCCAGCAGCAAAGCGACTAGCGCAGATACGCAGTATTTT
.	TRBJ1-2	TRBV5-5	.	CASSLRTVEPYGYTF	TGTGCCAGCAGCCTGCGGACCGTCGAACCCTATGGCTACACCTTC
.	TRBJ1-4	TRBV7-2	few	CASSLENNEKLFF	TGTGCCAGCAGCTTAGAAAATAATGAAAAACTGTTTTTT
.	TRBJ2-5	TRBV6-2/TRBV6-3	many	CASTPPGDARFSETQYF	TGTGCCAGCACCCCTCCTGGGGACGCTCGTTTTTCAGAGACCCAGTACTTC
.	TRBJ1-1	TRBV2	.	CASSEVGAGNELGTEAFF	TGTGCCAGCAGTGAAGTCGGGGCAGGCAATGAACTGGGCACTGAAGCTTTCTTT
.	TRBJ2-2	TRBV6-5	.	CASSYASNTGELFF	TGTGCCAGCAGTTACGCCTCGAACACCGGGGAGCTGTTTTTT
TRBD1	TRBJ2-3	TRBV7-9	.	CASSFVTGTSTDTQYF	TGTGCCAGCAGCTTTGTGACAGGGACGAGCACAGATACGCAGTATTTT
.	TRBJ1-1	TRBV7-2	.	CTSRLQGMTEAFF	TGTACCAGCAGGCTCCAAGGGATGACTGAAGCTTTCTTT
.	TRBJ2-7	TRBV29-1	few	CSVAQRETYEQYF	TGCAGCGTTGCCCAACGGGAGACCTACGAGCAGTACTTC
.	TRBJ2-7	TRBV6-6	.	CASSYQVAYEQYF	TGTGCCAGCAGTTACCAGGTAGCGTACGAGCAGTACTTC
.	TRBJ2-1	TRBV6-5	.	CASSRTTRGNNEQFF	TGTGCCAGCAGTAGAACTACGAGGGGCAACAATGAGCAGTTCTTC
.	TRBJ2-3	TRBV29-1	.	CSVAKKRVVDTQYF	TGCAGCGTTGCGAAGAAGAGGGTGGTGGATACGCAGTATTTT
.	TRBJ1-1	TRBV4-1	.	CASSQDRRQLGTEAFF	TGCGCCAGCAGCCAAGATCGGAGACAGCTGGGAACTGAAGCTTTCTTT
.	TRBJ1-1	TRBV29-1	few	CSVVFGGGNTEAFF	TGCAGCGTTGTGTTTGGTGGCGGAAACACTGAAGCTTTCTTT
.	TRBJ2-3	TRBV27	.	CASSFGLVDTQYF	TGTGCCAGCAGTTTTGGTTTGGTAGATACGCAGTATTTT
TRBD1	TRBJ1-4	TRBV4-3	.	CASSDRASINEKLFF	TGCGCCAGCAGCGACAGGGCTTCAATTAATGAAAAACTGTTTTTT
TRBD1	TRBJ2-7	TRBV27	.	CASRATGGASSYEQYF	TGTGCCAGCAGGGCGACAGGGGGCGCTTCGTCCTACGAGCAGTACTTC